These 20 T cell receptor beta chains were sequenced from one sample in a study of blood T cell repertoires in COVID-19. Some clones are missing from TCRdb's copy, which holds only in-frame ones; the method was immunoSEQ multiplex PCR. Here the sample spans fewer than 300,000 clones, around 82% being singletons. Sequenced input: peripheral blood. Receptors were obtained from a woman in her late teens or twenties with acute or convalescent COVID-19.

The rearrangement links TRBV15 to TRBJ2-7; tentative D call: TRBD1 (5 bases). This CDR3 spans 14 amino acids. V dropped 1 base and J dropped 6 bases, with 13 bases sitting between them. The germline V gene encodes CDR1 LNHNV and CDR2 YYDKDF (reference sequence). The CDR3 DNA sequence: TGTGCCACCAGCAGAGTAGGGGTAATTGGCGAGCAGTACTTC. Residues: CATSRVGVIGEQYF. Variable domain in full (rest from reference TRBV15 and TRBJ2-7): DAMVIQNPRYQVTQFGKPVTLSCSQTLNHNVMYWYQQKSSQAPKLLFHYYDKDFNNEADTPDNFQSRRPNTSFCFLDIRSPGLGDTAMYLCATSRVGVIGEQYFGPGTRLTVT.

V gene TRBV18 combines with J gene TRBJ2-2; TRBD2 matches at 8 bases. Germline CDR1 KGHSH, CDR2 LQKENI. Trimming at V came to 0 bases and at J to 6 bases, leaving 6 bases not matched to a gene. This CDR3 spans 16 amino acids. CDR3 DNA sequence: TGTGCCAGCTCACCACCGTCCAGCGGGAGAGCCGGGGAGCTGTTTTTT. It is translated as CASSPPSSGRAGELFF. The variable domain in full, completed from reference TRBV18 and TRBJ2-2, reads NAGVMQNPRHLVRRRGQEARLRCSPMKGHSHVYWYRQLPEEGLKFMVYLQKENIIDESGMPKERFSAEFPKEGPSILRIQQVVRGDSAAYFCASSPPSSGRAGELFFGEGSRLTVL.

V and J are TRBV19 and TRBJ2-7; D is possibly TRBD1 (6 bases). The CDR3 spans 15 residues. Between the trimmed V and J ends, which lost 1 base and 3 bases, there was a span of 13 bases. Germline V lookup: CDR1 LNHDA, CDR2 SQIVND (reference sequence). CDR3 nucleotides: TGTGCCAGTAGTATAGCCGCAGGGGAAGGCTACGAGCAGTACTTC. Translating gives CASSIAAGEGYEQYF.

This chain joins TRBV6-6 and TRBJ2-3, with 7 bases matching TRBD1. Germline V lookup: CDR1 MNHNY, CDR2 SVGAGI (reference sequence). The V and J ends lost 6 bases and 3 bases, in that order; junction bases with no gene match: 6. This CDR3 is 14 amino acids long. The CDR3 bases are TGTGCCAGCAGCGTGACAGGGTCGACAGATACGCAGTATTTT. Protein sequence: CASSVTGSTDTQYF.

This clone showed up many times. The V call is TRBV4-2, the J call TRBJ2-7, with 7 bases aligning to TRBD2. This CDR3 contains 17 residues. Germline values: CDR1 LGHNA, CDR2 YNFKEQ. V lost 0 bases to trimming and J lost 1 base; unmatched junction nucleotides: 9. CDR3 protein: CASSQDQWEGRSYEQYF. CDR3 nucleotide sequence: TGTGCCAGCAGCCAAGATCAGTGGGAGGGCCGGTCCTACGAGCAGTACTTC.

V usage is TRBV7-9 and J usage is TRBJ1-3, with D maybe TRBD1 (5 bases). CDR3 size: 16 residues. Germline V gene sequence: CDR1 SEHNR, CDR2 FQNEAQ (reference sequence). V was trimmed by 5 bases and J by 4 bases, leaving 18 bases between them. The CDR3 nucleotides read TGTGCCAGCAGCCCCCCCCAGGGAATACCAGGAAACACCATATATTTT. Translating gives CASSPPQGIPGNTIYF.

The genes are TRBV29-1 and TRBJ1-1; the D is unclear. The length of the CDR3 is 15 residues. V lost 2 bases and J 0 bases, leaving 13 bases between the germline ends. The germline V gene encodes CDR1 SQVTM and CDR2 ANQGSEA. Here the CDR3 reads CSVETRGIMNTEAFF. The CDR3 DNA reads as TGCAGCGTTGAAACCCGGGGAATCATGAACACTGAAGCTTTCTTT. The whole variable domain, filled in from reference TRBV29-1 and TRBJ1-1, reads SAVISQKPSRDICQRGTSLTIQCQVDSQVTMMFWYRQQPGQSLTLIATANQGSEATYESGFVIDKFPISRPNLTFSTLTVSNMSPEDSSIYLCSVETRGIMNTEAFFGQGTRLTVV.

The chain couples TRBV6-5 to TRBJ1-2, with 8 bases matching TRBD1. Germline trimming cut 8 bases from V and 6 bases from J; bases unmatched to any gene: 5. Germline V gene data show CDR1 as MNHEY and CDR2 as SVGAGI. This CDR3 contains 12 residues. The CDR3 nucleotides are TGTGCCAGCCGGACAGGGATAGATGGCTACACCTTC. Residues: CASRTGIDGYTF.

J is TRBJ1-2 and V is TRBV27; tentatively, D is TRBD1 (6 bases). The CDR3 has 18 amino acids. Germline CDR1 and CDR2: MNHEY and SMNVEV (reference sequence). V was trimmed by 4 bases and J by 4 bases, leaving 25 bases between them. The CDR3 sequence is CASSSLFALGDKLYGYTF. Written as DNA, the CDR3 is TGTGCCAGCAGTTCCCTTTTCGCTTTGGGGGACAAGCTCTATGGCTACACCTTC.

This clone has a handful of counts. The chain carries TRBV6-5 and TRBJ2-3; D is possibly TRBD2 (7 bases). Trimming cost V 5 bases and J 6 bases, with 18 bases left between them. The CDR3 loop spans 15 amino acids. CDR1 and CDR2 (germline): MNHEY, SVGAGI. This chain's CDR3 is CASSRQQGGEDTQYF. The CDR3 nucleotides are TGTGCCAGCAGTCGACAACAGGGAGGGGAGGATACGCAGTATTTT.

The V call is TRBV18, the J call TRBJ1-5; D is unclear. The CDR3 has 14 amino acids. V was trimmed by 0 bases and J by 6 bases, leaving 9 bases between them. Germline CDR1 KGHSH, CDR2 LQKENI. The CDR3 DNA reads as TGTGCCAGCTCACCACCGGCTGTGGCTCAGCCCCAGCATTTT. This gives the protein CASSPPAVAQPQHF.

As concerns this clone: Other DNA variants within this sample encode the same CDR3. The CDR3 DNA reads TGTGCAAGCGGGGGGGACAGGGACTCCTACGAGCAGTACTTC. It specifies CASGGDRDSYEQYF. The genes are TRBV7-9 and TRBJ2-7, with D possibly being TRBD2 (10 bases). The CDR3 contains 14 residues. From germline, CDR1 is SEHNR and CDR2 FQNEAQ (reference sequence).

In the case of this clone: The junction departs from the called germline gene at one end, perhaps through a read error. This chain joins TRBV23-1 and TRBJ1-2, with a tentative D call TRBD1 (5 bases). TRBV23-1 is treated as an ORF (open reading frame) with a function not yet certain. CDR3 length: 10 amino acids. The DNA of the CDR3 is TGCGCCAGCAGTTCCGGAGGGGTGGCCTTC. Protein product: CASSSGGVAF.

This clone occurred a few times. V usage is TRBV3-1 (or the pseudogene TRBV3-2) and J usage is TRBJ2-1; 8 bases are a match to TRBD2. The V and J ends lost 4 bases and 2 bases, in that order; junction bases with no gene match: 7. Germline CDR1 is LGHDT and CDR2 is YNNKEL (reference sequence). This CDR3 comprises 16 residues. CDR3 in amino acids: CASSPAGDDPYNEQFF. The CDR3 DNA follows: TGTGCCAGCAGCCCAGCGGGAGACGATCCCTACAATGAGCAGTTCTTC.

The table lists this clone with a few counts. The chain combines TRBV7-2 with TRBJ2-7; 11 nucleotides match TRBD2. V lost 2 bases to trimming and J lost 5 bases; unmatched junction nucleotides: 5. This CDR3 is 15 amino acids long. Germline lookup yields CDR1 SGHTA and CDR2 FQGNSA. In DNA, the CDR3 is TGTGCCAGCAGCTTAACTAGCGGGAGTCGGGACGAGCAGTACTTC. Translated, it gives CASSLTSGSRDEQYF.

This clone occurred once. The gene calls are TRBV12-3 or TRBV12-4 and TRBJ2-5; tentative D call: TRBD2 (6 bases). The CDR3 has 11 residues. The ends were cut back, 4 bases at V and 9 bases at J, with 9 bases in the middle. The CDR3 DNA reads as TGTGCCAGCAGTTCGGAGCGGGCCCAGTACTTC. Amino acid sequence: CASSSERAQYF.

The sample holds one count of this clone. The chain uses TRBV4-3 and TRBJ2-1; 7 bases agree with TRBD2. The J segment lost 1 base and the V segment lost 0 bases, leaving 6 bases of the junction unmatched. The germline V gene encodes CDR1 LGHNA and CDR2 YSLEER. This CDR3 is built from 17 residues. This chain's CDR3 is CASSQEPLASSYNEQFF. For the CDR3, the DNA is TGCGCCAGCAGCCAAGAACCACTAGCGAGTTCCTACAATGAGCAGTTCTTC.

The CDR3 DNA reads TGTGCTAGTGGTTTTTTCCCAGGGGCTAGTGAAAAACTGTTTTTT. Its translation is CASGFFPGASEKLFF. V usage is TRBV12-5 and J usage is TRBJ1-4, with D possibly TRBD1 on 6 matching bases. Germline assignment: CDR1 LGHNT and CDR2 FRNRAP. This CDR3 contains 15 residues. The V gene lost 3 bases and the J gene lost 7 bases, with 15 bases spanning the gap. Variable domain in full (rest from reference TRBV12-5 and TRBJ1-4): DARVTQTPRHKVTEMGQEVTMRCQPILGHNTVFWYRQTMMQGLELLAYFRNRAPLDDSGMPKDRFSAEMPDATLATLKIQPSEPRDSAVYFCASGFFPGASEKLFFGSGTQLSVL.

Only a few counts were recorded for this clone. The V call is TRBV19, the J call TRBJ1-2; 7 bases agree with TRBD1. V shed 6 bases, J shed 0 bases, and the junction held 7 bases outside the gene matches. Germline V gives CDR1 LNHDA, CDR2 SQIVND (reference sequence). The CDR3 runs to 15 residues. This CDR3 reads CASRSTGAPNYGYTF. In nucleotides, the CDR3 is TGTGCCAGTAGATCAACAGGGGCACCTAACTATGGCTACACCTTC.

The genes are TRBV12-3 or TRBV12-4 and TRBJ2-1; tentative D call: TRBD2 (5 bases). The V gene lost 2 bases and the J gene lost 9 bases, with 11 bases spanning the gap. The CDR3 runs 13 residues. CDR3 amino acids: CASSLFGGGEQFF. In DNA, the CDR3 is TGTGCCAGCAGTTTATTCGGCGGAGGTGAGCAGTTCTTC.